The 13 T cell receptor beta chains listed next were all sequenced from one sample in a study of cytomegalovirus exposure and HLA in healthy donors. Primers: 60 Vbeta forward and 13 Jbeta reverse. TCRdb's table, derived via immunoSEQ multiplex PCR, lists solely in-frame clones and lacks some. This table holds about 150,000 clones, 81% found once. The sample taken for sequencing was PBMCs. These receptors all stem from a man aged 50 to 60 in good health and CMV-seropositive.

The chain has TRBV5-1 and TRBJ2-1; 15 bases are a match to TRBD2. CDR3 length: 15 amino acids. V lost 4 bases to trimming and J lost 9 bases; unmatched junction nucleotides: 5. CDR1 SGHRS and CDR2 YFSETQ come from the germline V gene. CDR3 loop: CASSPGTSGGSEQFF. The CDR3 nucleotides read TGCGCCAGCAGCCCCGGGACTAGCGGGGGGTCTGAGCAGTTCTTC.

This chain joins TRBV6-5 and TRBJ2-7; 8 bases match TRBD2. J lost 7 bases, V lost 7 bases, and 12 bases had no gene match. The germline CDR1 and CDR2 sequences are MNHEY and SVGAGI. The CDR3 length is 14 residues. This CDR3 reads CASKVGLAGGEQYF. Written as DNA, the CDR3 is TGTGCCAGCAAAGTCGGGCTAGCGGGTGGAGAGCAGTACTTC.

This sequence joins TRBV27 and TRBJ1-4; TRBD1 matches at 10 bases. Germline V gene sequence: CDR1 MNHEY, CDR2 SMNVEV (reference sequence). The CDR3 runs to 14 residues. V lost 2 bases to trimming and J lost 10 bases; unmatched junction nucleotides: 4. The CDR3 here is CASSLGTGEGKLFF. DNA of the CDR3: TGTGCCAGCAGTTTAGGGACAGGGGAAGGAAAACTGTTTTTT. The full variable domain, rest sourced from reference TRBV27 and TRBJ1-4, is EAQVTQNPRYLITVTGKKLTVTCSQNMNHEYMSWYRQDPGLGLRQIYYSMNVEVTDKGDVPEGYKVSRKEKRNFPLILESPSPNQTSLYFCASSLGTGEGKLFFGSGTQLSVL.

The chain combines TRBV30 with TRBJ2-6; possible D gene TRBD2, 5 bases. The CDR3 loop spans 11 amino acids. The V end was cut by 5 bases, the J end by 10 bases, with 9 bases between. Germline values: CDR1 GTSNPN, CDR2 SVGIG (reference sequence). The CDR3 sequence: CAWGGGNVLTF. The CDR3 region has the DNA TGTGCCTGGGGAGGTGGGAACGTCCTGACTTTC.

The chain uses TRBV7-8 and TRBJ2-7, with 12 bases lining up with TRBD2. Losses at the gene ends were 1 base for V and 3 bases for J; bases not matched to a gene: 7. Germline V CDR1 and CDR2: SGHVS, FQNEAQ. CDR3 length: 17 residues. CDR3 amino acids: CASSLGGLAGASYEQYF. CDR3 coding DNA: TGTGCCAGCAGCTTAGGGGGACTAGCGGGCGCCAGCTACGAGCAGTACTTC.

V and J are TRBV5-1 and TRBJ2-5, with TRBD2 as a possible D gene (6 bases). Trimming left V 1 base short and J 2 bases short, with 12 bases between. Germline assignment: CDR1 SGHRS and CDR2 YFSETQ. The CDR3 has 15 amino acids. CDR3 sequence: CASSLINSGQETQYF. CDR3 bases: TGCGCCAGCAGCTTGATCAATAGCGGACAAGAGACCCAGTACTTC.

The CDR3 coding sequence is TGTGCCAGCAGGAGGACAGGGGGACAGCCCCAGCATTTT. Translated: CASRRTGGQPQHF. The rearrangement joins TRBV27 to TRBJ1-5; 10 positions match TRBD1. CDR1 is MNHEY and CDR2 is SMNVEV in the germline V gene (reference sequence). V lost 6 bases and J lost 7; bases outside the gene matches: 3. This CDR3 is 13 amino acids long.

The chain is built from TRBV6-5 and TRBJ1-2; D is unresolved. Per the germline V gene, CDR1 is MNHEY and CDR2 is SVGAGI. The V gene lost 0 bases and the J gene lost 2 bases, with 10 bases spanning the gap. There are 15 residues in the CDR3. The CDR3 DNA is TGTGCCAGCAGTTACTCGAGCGCGGGGAACTATGGCTACACCTTC. This encodes CASSYSSAGNYGYTF.

The gene calls are TRBV29-1 and TRBJ1-1; D not resolved. The CDR3 has 11 residues. Looked up from germline, CDR1 is SQVTM and CDR2 is ANQGSEA. Trimming removed 8 bases at V and 1 base at J, with 8 bases between. CDR3 loop: CSLKRNTEAFF. The CDR3 DNA is TGCAGCCTAAAAAGGAACACTGAAGCTTTCTTT.

J is TRBJ2-7 and V is TRBV30, with 7 bases identical to TRBD2. The CDR3 contains 15 residues. J was trimmed by 2 bases and V by 3 bases; bases with no gene match: 10. In germline, CDR1 is GTSNPN, CDR2 SVGIG (reference sequence). CDR3 nucleotides: TGTGCCTGGAGAAGCGAGGGACTACCGACCTACGAGCAGTACTTC. Translating it yields CAWRSEGLPTYEQYF.

The chain has TRBV6-5 and TRBJ1-1; possibly TRBD1 for D (5 bases). Germline CDR1 MNHEY, CDR2 SVGAGI. CDR3 size: 13 residues. V shed 5 bases and J shed 0 bases, with 7 bases lying between them. CDR3 sequence: CASSRQMNTEAFF. The DNA for the CDR3 is TGTGCCAGCAGTCGACAGATGAACACTGAAGCTTTCTTT.

The V and J genes are TRBV29-1 and TRBJ2-3; D is undetermined. Germline lookup yields CDR1 SQVTM and CDR2 ANQGSEA. This CDR3 has 12 amino acids. The germline V and J ends were trimmed by 3 bases and 0 bases, with 4 bases remaining between them. The CDR3 sequence: CSVERSTDTQYF. The CDR3 DNA follows: TGCAGCGTTGAGCGGAGCACAGATACGCAGTATTTT.

This clone was counted between two and nine times. V usage is TRBV7-2 and J usage is TRBJ2-1; D unclear. Trimming shortened V by 7 bases and J by 0 bases, and 7 bases separated the two germline ends. Germline lookup yields CDR1 SGHTA and CDR2 FQGNSA. CDR3 length equals 13 residues. For the CDR3, the DNA is TGTGCCAGCACCACATACTCCTACAATGAGCAGTTCTTC. Residues: CASTTYSYNEQFF.